This record covers a single T cell receptor (beta chain). Its antigen is unknown. PCR involved 60 Vbeta and 13 Jbeta primers. Sequencing used immunoSEQ multiplex PCR; TCRdb keeps in-frame clones, though not all of them. Here the sample spans some 99,000 clones, 76% being singletons. The sample belongs to a study of cytomegalovirus exposure and HLA in healthy donors. Study-wide background: An early release of data contained about 85 million unique TCRs, which came from HLA-typed donors.

Findings of the study overall: Judged likely to be a sequencing artifact was a cluster of highly shared sequence variants.

Germline assignment: CDR1 SGHNT and CDR2 YYREEE (reference sequence). After removal of 0 bases from V and 5 bases from J, the junction contained 7 bases not matched to a gene. CDR3 size: 15 residues. The chain couples TRBV5-4 to TRBJ2-5; TRBD2 matches 7 bases. This receptor was obtained from a man in his forties in good health and CMV-seronegative. Sequencing was performed on PBMCs. The CDR3 spells CASSLERGSGETQYF. The CDR3 DNA reads as TGTGCCAGCAGCTTGGAGCGGGGATCAGGGGAGACCCAGTACTTC.